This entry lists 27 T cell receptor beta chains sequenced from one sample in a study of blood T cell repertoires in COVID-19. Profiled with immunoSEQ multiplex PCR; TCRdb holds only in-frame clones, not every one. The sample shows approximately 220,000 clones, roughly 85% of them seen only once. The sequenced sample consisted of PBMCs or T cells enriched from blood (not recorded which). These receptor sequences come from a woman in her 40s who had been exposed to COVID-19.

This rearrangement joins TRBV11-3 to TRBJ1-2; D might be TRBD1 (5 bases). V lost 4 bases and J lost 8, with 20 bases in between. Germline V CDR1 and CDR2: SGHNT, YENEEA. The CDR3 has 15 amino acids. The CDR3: CASSYRGDSLLGYTF. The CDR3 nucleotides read TGTGCCAGCAGCTACCGAGGGGACTCCCTGTTAGGCTACACCTTC.

Written as DNA, the CDR3 is TGTGCCAGCAGCCCCCCGGGACTAGCGGGGGGGATCACAGATACGCAGTATTTT. Translating it yields CASSPPGLAGGITDTQYF. The J gene is TRBJ2-3, the V gene TRBV3-1 (or the pseudogene TRBV3-2); 16 bases fit TRBD2. Germline V gene data show CDR1 as LGHDT and CDR2 as YNNKEL (reference sequence). V shed 4 bases and J 2 bases; nucleotides not matched to a gene: 6. The CDR3 is made up of 18 amino acids.

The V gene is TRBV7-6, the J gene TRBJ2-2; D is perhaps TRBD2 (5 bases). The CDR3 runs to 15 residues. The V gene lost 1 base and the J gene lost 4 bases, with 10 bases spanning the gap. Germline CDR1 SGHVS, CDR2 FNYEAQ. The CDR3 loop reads CASSLEAGFTGELFF. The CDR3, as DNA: TGTGCCAGCAGCTTAGAGGCGGGTTTCACCGGGGAGCTGTTTTTT.

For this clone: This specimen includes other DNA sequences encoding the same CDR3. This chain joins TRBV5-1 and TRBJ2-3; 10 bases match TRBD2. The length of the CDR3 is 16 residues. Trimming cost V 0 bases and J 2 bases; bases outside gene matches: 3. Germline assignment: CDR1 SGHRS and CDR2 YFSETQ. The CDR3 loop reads CASSLGLAGVTDTQYF. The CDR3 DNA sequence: TGCGCCAGCAGCTTGGGGCTAGCGGGGGTCACAGATACGCAGTATTTT. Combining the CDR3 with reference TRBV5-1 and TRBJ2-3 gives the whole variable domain KAGVTQTPRYLIKTRGQQVTLSCSPISGHRSVSWYQQTPGQGLQFLFEYFSETQRNKGNFPGRFSGRQFSNSRSEMNVSTLELGDSALYLCASSLGLAGVTDTQYFGPGTRLTVL.

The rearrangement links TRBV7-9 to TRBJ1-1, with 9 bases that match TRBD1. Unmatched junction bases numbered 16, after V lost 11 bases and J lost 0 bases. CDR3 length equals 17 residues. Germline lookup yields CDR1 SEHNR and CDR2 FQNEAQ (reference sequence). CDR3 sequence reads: CAGSGQGSGVMNTEAFF. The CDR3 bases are TGTGCCGGTTCGGGACAGGGAAGTGGAGTAATGAACACTGAAGCTTTCTTT.

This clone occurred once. CDR3 loop: CATPRTSGALGTDTQYF. The CDR3 DNA sequence: TGTGCCACCCCTCGGACTAGCGGGGCTCTAGGCACAGATACGCAGTATTTT. This chain uses TRBV10-3 with TRBJ2-3; TRBD2 matches 12 bases. Germline lookup yields CDR1 ENHRY and CDR2 SYGVKD. The CDR3 is 17 amino acids. Trimming cost V 10 bases and J 1 base; bases outside gene matches: 12.

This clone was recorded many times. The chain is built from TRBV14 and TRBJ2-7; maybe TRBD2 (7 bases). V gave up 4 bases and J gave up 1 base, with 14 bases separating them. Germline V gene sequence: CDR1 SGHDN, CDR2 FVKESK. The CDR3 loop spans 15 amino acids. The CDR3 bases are TGTGCCAGCAGCCCCCGGGGGGCCTTTTCCTACGAGCAGTACTTC. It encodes CASSPRGAFSYEQYF.

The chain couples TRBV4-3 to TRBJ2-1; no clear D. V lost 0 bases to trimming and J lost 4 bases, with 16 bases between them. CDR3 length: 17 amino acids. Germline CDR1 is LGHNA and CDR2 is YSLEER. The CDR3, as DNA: TGCGCCAGCAGCCAAGATTTAGGCTTCATACAGTACAATGAGCAGTTCTTC. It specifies CASSQDLGFIQYNEQFF.

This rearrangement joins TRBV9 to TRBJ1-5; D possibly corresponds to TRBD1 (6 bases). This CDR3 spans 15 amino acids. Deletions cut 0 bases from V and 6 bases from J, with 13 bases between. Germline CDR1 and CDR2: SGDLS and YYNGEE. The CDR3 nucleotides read TGTGCCAGCAGCGTAGGGCAAGGGGGGGGTCAGCCCCAGCATTTT. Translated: CASSVGQGGGQPQHF.

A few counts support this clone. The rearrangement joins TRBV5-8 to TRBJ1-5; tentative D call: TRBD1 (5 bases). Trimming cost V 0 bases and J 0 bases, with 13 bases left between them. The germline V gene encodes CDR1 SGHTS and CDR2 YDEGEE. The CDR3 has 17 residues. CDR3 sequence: CASSLGQSTDSNQPQHF. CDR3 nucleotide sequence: TGTGCCAGCAGCTTGGGACAGTCAACGGATAGCAATCAGCCCCAGCATTTT.

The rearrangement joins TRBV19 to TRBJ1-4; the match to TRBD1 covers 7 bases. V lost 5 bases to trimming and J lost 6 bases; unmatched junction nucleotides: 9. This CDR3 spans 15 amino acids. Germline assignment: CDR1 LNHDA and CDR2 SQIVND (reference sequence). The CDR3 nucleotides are TGTGCCAGTAGTTTCACCGGGACAGAAGATGAAAAACTGTTTTTT. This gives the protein CASSFTGTEDEKLFF.

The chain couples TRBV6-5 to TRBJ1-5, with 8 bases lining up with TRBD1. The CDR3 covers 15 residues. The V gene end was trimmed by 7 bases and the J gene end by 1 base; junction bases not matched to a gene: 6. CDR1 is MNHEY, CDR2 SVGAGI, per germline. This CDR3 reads CASTQRQGSNQPQHF. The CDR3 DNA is TGTGCCAGCACCCAACGACAGGGGAGCAATCAGCCCCAGCATTTT.

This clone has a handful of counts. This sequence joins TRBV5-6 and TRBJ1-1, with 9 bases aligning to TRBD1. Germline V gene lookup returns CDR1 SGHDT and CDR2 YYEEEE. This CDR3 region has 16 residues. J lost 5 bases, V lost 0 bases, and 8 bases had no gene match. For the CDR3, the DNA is TGTGCCAGCAGCTTGGGGCCGGGACAGGGATGGACTGAAGCTTTCTTT. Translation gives CASSLGPGQGWTEAFF.

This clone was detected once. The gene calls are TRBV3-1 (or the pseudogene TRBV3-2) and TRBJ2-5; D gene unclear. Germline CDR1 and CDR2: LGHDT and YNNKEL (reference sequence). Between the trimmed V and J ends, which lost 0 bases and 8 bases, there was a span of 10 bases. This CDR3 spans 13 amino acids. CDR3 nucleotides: TGTGCCAGCAGCCAAGATGAAACTACCACCCAGTACTTC. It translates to CASSQDETTTQYF.

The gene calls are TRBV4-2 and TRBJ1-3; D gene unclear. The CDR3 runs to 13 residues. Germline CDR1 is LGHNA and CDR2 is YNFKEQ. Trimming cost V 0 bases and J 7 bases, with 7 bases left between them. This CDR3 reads CASSQDLRNTIYF. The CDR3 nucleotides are TGTGCCAGCAGCCAAGATCTGCGGAACACCATATATTTT.

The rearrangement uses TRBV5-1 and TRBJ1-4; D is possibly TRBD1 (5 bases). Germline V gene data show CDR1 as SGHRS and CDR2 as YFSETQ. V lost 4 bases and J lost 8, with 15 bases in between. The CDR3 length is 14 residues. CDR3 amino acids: CASSGRDLGEKLFF. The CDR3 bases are TGCGCCAGCAGCGGCCGGGACTTGGGGGAAAAACTGTTTTTT.

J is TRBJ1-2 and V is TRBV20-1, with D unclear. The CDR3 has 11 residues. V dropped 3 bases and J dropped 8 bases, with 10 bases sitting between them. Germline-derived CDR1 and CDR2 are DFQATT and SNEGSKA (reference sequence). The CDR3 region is CSASFRYGYTF. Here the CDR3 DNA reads TGCAGTGCTAGTTTCCGGTACGGCTACACCTTC.

CDR3 region: CASSLGGGTDEAFF. In nucleotides, the CDR3 is TGTGCCAGCAGCTTAGGTGGAGGGACAGACGAAGCTTTCTTT. V is TRBV7-9 and J is TRBJ1-1; 7 bases line up with TRBD1. V was clipped by 1 base and J by 8 bases; unmatched bases: 7. The CDR3 spans 14 residues. Germline CDR1 reads SEHNR; CDR2 reads FQNEAQ (reference sequence). Full variable domain (outside the CDR3, taken from reference TRBV7-9 and TRBJ1-1): DTGVSQNPRHKITKRGQNVTFRCDPISEHNRLYWYRQTLGQGPEFLTYFQNEAQLEKSRLLSDRFSAERPKGSFSTLEIQRTEQGDSAMYLCASSLGGGTDEAFFGQGTRLTVV.

The CDR3 here is CASSVRRGSSTDTQYF. Here the CDR3 DNA reads TGTGCCAGCAGCGTCCGCCGCGGGTCTAGCACAGATACGCAGTATTTT. The rearrangement joins TRBV3-1 (or the pseudogene TRBV3-2) to TRBJ2-3; D may be TRBD2 (5 bases). Per germline, CDR1 LGHDT and CDR2 YNNKEL (reference sequence). Trimming took 5 bases from V and 0 from J, leaving 15 bases between them. The CDR3 has 16 amino acids.

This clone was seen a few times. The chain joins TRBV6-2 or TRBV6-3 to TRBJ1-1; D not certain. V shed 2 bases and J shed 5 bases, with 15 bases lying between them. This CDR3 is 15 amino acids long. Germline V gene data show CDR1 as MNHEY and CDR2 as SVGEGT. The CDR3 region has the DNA TGTGCCAGCAGTTACGGGCAGCCTTGGGCGACTGAAGCTTTCTTT. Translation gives CASSYGQPWATEAFF.

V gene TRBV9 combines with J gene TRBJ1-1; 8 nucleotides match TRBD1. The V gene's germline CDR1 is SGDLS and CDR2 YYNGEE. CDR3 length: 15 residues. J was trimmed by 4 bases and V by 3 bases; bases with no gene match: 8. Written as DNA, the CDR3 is TGTGCCAGCAGCGGGCACGACAGGGGAGGCACTGAAGCTTTCTTT. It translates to CASSGHDRGGTEAFF.

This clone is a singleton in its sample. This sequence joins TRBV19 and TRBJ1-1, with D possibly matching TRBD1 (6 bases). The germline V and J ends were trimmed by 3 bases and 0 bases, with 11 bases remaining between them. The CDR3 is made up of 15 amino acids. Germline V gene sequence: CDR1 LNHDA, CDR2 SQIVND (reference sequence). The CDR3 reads CASSISQGMNTEAFF. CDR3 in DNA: TGTGCCAGTAGTATCTCACAGGGTATGAACACTGAAGCTTTCTTT.

The CDR3 DNA reads as TGTGCCAGCAGCTTAACGGGAGAGGTGAACACTGAAGCTTTCTTT. It specifies CASSLTGEVNTEAFF. J is TRBJ1-1 and V is TRBV7-3; D uncertain. Trimming cost V 0 bases and J 0 bases, with 8 bases left between them. The CDR3 is 15 amino acids. Germline-derived CDR1 and CDR2 are SGHTA and FQGTGA.

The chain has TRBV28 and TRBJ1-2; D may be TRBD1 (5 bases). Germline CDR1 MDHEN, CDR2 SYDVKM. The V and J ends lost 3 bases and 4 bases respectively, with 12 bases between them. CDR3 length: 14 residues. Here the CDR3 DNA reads TGTGCCAGCAGTTTGAAGGGGCATGGCTATGGCTACACCTTC. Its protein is CASSLKGHGYGYTF.

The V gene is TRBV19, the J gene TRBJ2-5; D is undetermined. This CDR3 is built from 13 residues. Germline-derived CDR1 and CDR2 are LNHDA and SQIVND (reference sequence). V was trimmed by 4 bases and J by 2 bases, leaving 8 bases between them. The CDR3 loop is CASSKENQETQYF. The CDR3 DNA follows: TGTGCCAGTAGTAAGGAGAATCAAGAGACCCAGTACTTC.

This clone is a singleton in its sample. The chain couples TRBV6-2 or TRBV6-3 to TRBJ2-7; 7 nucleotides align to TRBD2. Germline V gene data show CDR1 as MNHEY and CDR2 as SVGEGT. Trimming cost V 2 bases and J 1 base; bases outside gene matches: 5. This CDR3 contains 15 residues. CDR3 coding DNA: TGTGCCAGCAGTTACGGGACCGGGAGGTCCTACGAGCAGTACTTC. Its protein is CASSYGTGRSYEQYF.

The CDR3 DNA reads as TGTGCCAGCAGTTTGAGGAGTCAGCCCCAGCATTTT. It encodes CASSLRSQPQHF. The chain joins TRBV28 to TRBJ1-5; D ambiguous. CDR3 length equals 12 residues. V lost 3 bases and J 6 bases, leaving 6 bases between the germline ends. Germline assignment: CDR1 MDHEN and CDR2 SYDVKM.